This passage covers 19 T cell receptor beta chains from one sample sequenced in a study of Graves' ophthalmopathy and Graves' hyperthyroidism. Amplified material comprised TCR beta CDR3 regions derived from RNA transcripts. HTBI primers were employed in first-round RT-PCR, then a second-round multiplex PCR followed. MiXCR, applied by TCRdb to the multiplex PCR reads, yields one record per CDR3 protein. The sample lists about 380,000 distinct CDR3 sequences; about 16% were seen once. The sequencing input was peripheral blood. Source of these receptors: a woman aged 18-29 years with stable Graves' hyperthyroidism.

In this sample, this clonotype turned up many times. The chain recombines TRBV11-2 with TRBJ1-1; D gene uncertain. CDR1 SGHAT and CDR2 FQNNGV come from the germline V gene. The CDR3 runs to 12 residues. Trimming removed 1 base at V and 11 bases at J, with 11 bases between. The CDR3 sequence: CASSLGGLQAFF. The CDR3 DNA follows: TGTGCCAGCAGCTTAGGGGGTTTGCAGGCTTTCTTT.

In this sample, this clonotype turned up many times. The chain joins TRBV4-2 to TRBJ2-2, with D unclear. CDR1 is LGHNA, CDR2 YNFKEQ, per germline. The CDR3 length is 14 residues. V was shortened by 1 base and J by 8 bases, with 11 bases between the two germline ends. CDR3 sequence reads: CASSQGPSRGELFF. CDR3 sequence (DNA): TGTGCCAGCAGCCAAGGACCGTCTAGGGGGGAGCTGTTTTTT.

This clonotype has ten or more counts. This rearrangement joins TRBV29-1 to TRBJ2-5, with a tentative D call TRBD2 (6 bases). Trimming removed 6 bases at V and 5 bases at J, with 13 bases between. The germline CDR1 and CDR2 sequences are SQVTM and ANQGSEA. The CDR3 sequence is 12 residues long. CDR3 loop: CSVGPRGETQYF. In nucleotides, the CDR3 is TGCAGCGTGGGACCCCGGGGGGAGACCCAGTACTTC.

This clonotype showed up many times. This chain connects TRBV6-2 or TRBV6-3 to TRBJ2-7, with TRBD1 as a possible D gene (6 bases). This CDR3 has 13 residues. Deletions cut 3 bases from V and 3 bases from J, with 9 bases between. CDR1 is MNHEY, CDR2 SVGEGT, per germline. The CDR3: CASSYGGLYEQYF. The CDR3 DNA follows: TGTGCCAGCAGTTATGGGGGCCTCTACGAGCAGTACTTC.

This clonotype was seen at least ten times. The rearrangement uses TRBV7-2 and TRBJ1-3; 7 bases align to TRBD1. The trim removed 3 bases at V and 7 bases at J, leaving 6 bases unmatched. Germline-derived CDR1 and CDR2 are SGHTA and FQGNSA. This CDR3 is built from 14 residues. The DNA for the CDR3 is TGTGCCAGCAGCTTGACAGGGCTATCCAACACCATATATTTT. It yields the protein CASSLTGLSNTIYF.

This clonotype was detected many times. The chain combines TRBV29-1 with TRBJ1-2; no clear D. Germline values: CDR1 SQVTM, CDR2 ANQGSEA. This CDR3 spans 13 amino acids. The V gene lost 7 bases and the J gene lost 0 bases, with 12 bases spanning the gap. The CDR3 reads CSARINSNYGYTF. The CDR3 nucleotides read TGCAGCGCCCGGATCAATTCTAACTATGGCTACACCTTC.

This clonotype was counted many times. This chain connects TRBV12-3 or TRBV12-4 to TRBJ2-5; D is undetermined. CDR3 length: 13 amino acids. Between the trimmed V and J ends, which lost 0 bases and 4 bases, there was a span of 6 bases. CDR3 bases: TGTGCCAGCAGTTTAGCAGGAGTAGAGACCCAGTACTTC. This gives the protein CASSLAGVETQYF.

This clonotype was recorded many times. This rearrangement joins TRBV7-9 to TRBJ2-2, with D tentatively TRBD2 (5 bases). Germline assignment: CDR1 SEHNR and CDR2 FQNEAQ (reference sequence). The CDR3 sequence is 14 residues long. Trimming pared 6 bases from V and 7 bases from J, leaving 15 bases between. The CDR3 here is CASSFSSSGGELFF. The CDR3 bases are TGTGCCAGCAGTTTCAGCTCCAGCGGCGGGGAGCTGTTTTTT.

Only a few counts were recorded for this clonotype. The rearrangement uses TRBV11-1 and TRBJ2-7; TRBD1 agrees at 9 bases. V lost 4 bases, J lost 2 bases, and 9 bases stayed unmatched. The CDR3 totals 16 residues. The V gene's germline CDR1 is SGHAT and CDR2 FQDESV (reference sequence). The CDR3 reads CASSSGQGRGAYEQYF. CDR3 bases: TGTGCCAGCAGCTCGGGACAGGGACGTGGGGCCTACGAGCAGTACTTC.

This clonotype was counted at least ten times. CDR3 sequence: CASSLTLGKTLYEQYF. CDR3 DNA sequence: TGCGCCAGCAGCCTTACGTTGGGGAAAACACTTTACGAGCAGTACTTC. V and J are TRBV4-1 and TRBJ2-7; D remains ambiguous. The CDR3 runs to 16 residues. Germline loops: CDR1 MGHRA, CDR2 YSYEKL. V lost 4 bases and J lost 4, with 20 bases in between.

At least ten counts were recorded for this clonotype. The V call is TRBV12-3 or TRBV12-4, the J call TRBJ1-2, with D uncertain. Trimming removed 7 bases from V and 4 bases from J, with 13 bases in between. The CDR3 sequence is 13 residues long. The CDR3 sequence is CASTGSRIYGYTF. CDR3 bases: TGTGCCAGCACAGGCAGCAGAATCTATGGCTACACCTTC.

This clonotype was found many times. CDR3: CASSTGTLEQYF. In nucleotides, the CDR3 is TGTGCCAGCAGTACCGGAACTCTCGAGCAGTACTTC. The gene calls are TRBV12-3 or TRBV12-4 and TRBJ2-7; D not certain. CDR3 length: 12 residues. V was trimmed by 5 bases and J by 6 bases, leaving 11 bases between them.

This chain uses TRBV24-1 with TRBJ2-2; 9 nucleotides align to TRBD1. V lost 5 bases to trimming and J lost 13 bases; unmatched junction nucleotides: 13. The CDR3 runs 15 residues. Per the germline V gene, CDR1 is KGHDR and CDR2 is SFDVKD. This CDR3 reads CATSGRNRDRDGLFF. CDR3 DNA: TGTGCCACCAGTGGCCGTAACCGGGACAGGGACGGGCTGTTTTTT.

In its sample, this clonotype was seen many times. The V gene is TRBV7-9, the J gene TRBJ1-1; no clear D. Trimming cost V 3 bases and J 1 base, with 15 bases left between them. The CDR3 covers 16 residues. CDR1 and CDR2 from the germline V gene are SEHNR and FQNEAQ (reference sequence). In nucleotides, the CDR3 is TGTGCCAGCAGCTTGGGTCCGTTTCTGGGGAACACTGAAGCTTTCTTT. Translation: CASSLGPFLGNTEAFF.

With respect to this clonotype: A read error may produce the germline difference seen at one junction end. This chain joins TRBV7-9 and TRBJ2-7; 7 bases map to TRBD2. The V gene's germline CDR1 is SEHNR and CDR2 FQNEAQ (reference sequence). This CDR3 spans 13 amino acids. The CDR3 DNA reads TGTGCCAGCAGCCTCGGGGGGTCCTACGATCAGTACTTC. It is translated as CASSLGGSYDQYF.

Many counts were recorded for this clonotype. CDR3: CASSSSSRGLQNEKLFF. CDR3 bases: TGTGCCAGCAGTTCGTCCTCCCGGGGGCTCCAAAATGAAAAACTGTTTTTT. This sequence joins TRBV6-2 or TRBV6-3 and TRBJ1-4; possibly TRBD1 for D (6 bases). Germline-derived CDR1 and CDR2 are MNHEY and SVGEGT. The CDR3 is 17 residues long. Deletions cut 4 bases from V and 5 bases from J, with 20 bases between.

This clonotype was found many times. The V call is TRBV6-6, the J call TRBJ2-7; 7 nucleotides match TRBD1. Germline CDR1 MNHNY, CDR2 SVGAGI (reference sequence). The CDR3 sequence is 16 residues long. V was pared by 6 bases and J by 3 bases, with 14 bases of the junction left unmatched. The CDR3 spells CASRLRRQGLYYEQYF. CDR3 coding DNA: TGTGCCAGCAGACTAAGAAGACAGGGTTTGTACTACGAGCAGTACTTC.

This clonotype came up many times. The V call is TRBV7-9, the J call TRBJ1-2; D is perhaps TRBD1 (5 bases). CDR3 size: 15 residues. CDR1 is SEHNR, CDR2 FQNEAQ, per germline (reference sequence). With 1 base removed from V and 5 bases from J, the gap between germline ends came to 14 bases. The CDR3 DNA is TGTGCCAGCAGCTTAGGCTCCACAGGCCCGTATGGCTACACCTTC. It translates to CASSLGSTGPYGYTF.

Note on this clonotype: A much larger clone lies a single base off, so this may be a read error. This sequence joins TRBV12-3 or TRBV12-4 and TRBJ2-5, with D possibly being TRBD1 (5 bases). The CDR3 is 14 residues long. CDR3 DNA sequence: TGTACCAGCAGTTTAGTTGGGGCGCGGGAGACCCAGTACTTC. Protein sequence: CTSSLVGARETQYF.